This T cell receptor (beta chain) is from a study of shared clonotypes between healthy human individuals. Study results and limitations: Only a few donors were included, so the genetic and exposure-history diversity represented was limited.

Every donor, a Caucasian adult, lived in Nashville, Tennessee. Clones were read by immunoSEQ multiplex PCR, and TCRdb kept only the in-frame ones, dropping some. The sample lists 950,000 to 1,300,000 clones, roughly 75% occurring once. Trimming pared 6 bases from V and 6 bases from J, leaving 17 bases between. The germline CDR1 and CDR2 sequences are SGHVS and FQNEAQ. This CDR3 spans 15 amino acids. Notes on this clone: Its antigen is still unknown.

The clonotype was recovered from a man aged 18-30 years in good health. Sequencing was done on a sample of memory CD4+ T cells sorted from blood. Sample subset: CD45RA-negative fraction. This chain links TRBV7-8 with TRBJ1-4; a weak D match, TRBD1 (5 bases). This CDR3 reads CASRRGGPSDEKLFF. CDR3 DNA sequence: TGTGCCAGCAGGAGGGGAGGGCCCTCGGATGAAAAACTGTTTTTT.